Below, 18 T cell receptor beta chains from the same sample are listed, as sequenced in a study of blood T cell repertoires in COVID-19. The protocol was immunoSEQ multiplex PCR, while the TCRdb copy is restricted to in-frame clones and leaves out a portion. The sample records 130,000 to 150,000 clones, roughly four fifths being singletons. Input material: peripheral blood. The source is a woman older than 75 in a cohort sampled during active or convalescent COVID-19.

This clone has just one count. V is TRBV3-1 (or the pseudogene TRBV3-2) and J is TRBJ2-3; D is unresolved. CDR1 and CDR2 from the germline V gene are LGHDT and YNNKEL (reference sequence). V was clipped by 6 bases and J by 4 bases, with 11 bases between them. The CDR3 is 13 amino acids. CDR3 loop: CASSWARADTQYF. The CDR3 DNA sequence: TGTGCCAGCAGTTGGGCCCGAGCAGATACGCAGTATTTT.

This clone was observed a single time. The gene calls are TRBV7-2 and TRBJ2-3; D uncertain. Germline V gene lookup returns CDR1 SGHTA and CDR2 FQGNSA. The CDR3 has 14 residues. Trimming left V 1 base short and J 2 bases short, with 7 bases between. CDR3 nucleotides: TGTGCCAGCAGCTTAGACCAGGTCACAGATACGCAGTATTTT. As protein: CASSLDQVTDTQYF. Combining the CDR3 with reference TRBV7-2 and TRBJ2-3 gives the whole variable domain GAGVSQSPSNKVTEKGKDVELRCDPISGHTALYWYRQSLGQGLEFLIYFQGNSAPDKSGLPSDRFSAERTGGSVSTLTIQRTQQEDSAVYLCASSLDQVTDTQYFGPGTRLTVL.

The V gene is TRBV2, the J gene TRBJ2-1; 10 positions match TRBD2. The CDR3 contains 14 residues. The ends lost 8 bases at V and 10 bases at J; junction bases unmatched: 11. The germline gives CDR1 SNHLY, CDR2 FYNNEI. CDR3 DNA: TGTGCCAGCCGTAAGCGGGGGGGCGTCGGCGAGCAGTTCTTC. Amino acids: CASRKRGGVGEQFF.

The V call is TRBV9, the J call TRBJ2-7, with TRBD1 matching over 7 bases. There are 13 residues in the CDR3. Germline V gene sequence: CDR1 SGDLS, CDR2 YYNGEE. V was pared by 3 bases and J by 3 bases, with 3 bases of the junction left unmatched. CDR3 sequence: CASSARQGYEQYF. Written as DNA, the CDR3 is TGTGCCAGCAGCGCGCGACAGGGCTACGAGCAGTACTTC.

The rearrangement uses TRBV19 and TRBJ2-1; 7 bases agree with TRBD1. This CDR3 has 17 residues. The germline V gene has CDR1 LNHDA and CDR2 SQIVND (reference sequence). With 4 bases clipped from V and 3 bases from J, the junction kept 12 bases outside the gene matches. The CDR3 loop is CASSKSPGQTLYNEQFF. The CDR3 DNA reads as TGTGCCAGTAGTAAGTCCCCGGGACAGACCCTCTACAATGAGCAGTTCTTC.

The rearrangement links TRBV6-6 to TRBJ1-6; TRBD1 aligns across 8 bases. Per the germline V gene, CDR1 is MNHNY and CDR2 is SVGAGI (reference sequence). V gave up 2 bases and J gave up 9 bases; unmatched junction bases: 9. This CDR3 is 16 amino acids long. The CDR3 region is CASSYPPAGGSSPLHF. The CDR3 DNA reads TGTGCCAGCAGTTACCCTCCGGCAGGGGGCTCTTCACCCCTCCACTTT.

This clone was picked up one time. The chain couples TRBV4-1 to TRBJ2-1; TRBD1 matches 7 bases. The J segment lost 3 bases and the V segment lost 4 bases, leaving 3 bases of the junction unmatched. Germline V lookup: CDR1 MGHRA, CDR2 YSYEKL. The CDR3 is made up of 14 amino acids. In DNA, the CDR3 is TGCGCCAGCAGCCCCGGGACAGTCTACAATGAGCAGTTCTTC. Translation gives CASSPGTVYNEQFF.

This clone was counted between two and nine times. The J gene is TRBJ1-3, the V gene TRBV5-1; the D is unclear. The germline V gene has CDR1 SGHRS and CDR2 YFSETQ. CDR3 length: 17 residues. Trimming took 4 bases from V and 0 from J, leaving 17 bases between them. DNA for the CDR3: TGCGCCAGCAGCCTGGGTGGCGGATTGAGCTCTGGAAACACCATATATTTT. Its protein product is CASSLGGGLSSGNTIYF.

V is TRBV7-8 and J is TRBJ2-1; 8 bases are a match to TRBD2. The germline V gene encodes CDR1 SGHVS and CDR2 FQNEAQ. This CDR3 region has 16 residues. The junction had 9 bases not matched to a gene; V was cut back by 4 bases and J by 4 bases. CDR3 sequence: CASSSTSGGPYNEQFF. The CDR3 nucleotides are TGTGCCAGCAGCTCCACAAGCGGGGGTCCTTACAATGAGCAGTTCTTC.

This clone came up once. This chain links TRBV3-1 (or the pseudogene TRBV3-2) with TRBJ2-3; possible D gene TRBD1, 6 bases. Trimming left V 6 bases short and J 4 bases short, with 8 bases between. The CDR3 extends over 12 amino acids. Per the germline V gene, CDR1 is LGHDT and CDR2 is YNNKEL (reference sequence). CDR3: CASSHRADTQYF. The DNA for the CDR3 is TGTGCCAGCAGTCACAGGGCAGATACGCAGTATTTT.

A few counts support this clone. The CDR3 DNA is TGTGCCAGCAGTATTTTGCGCCAAGAGACCCAGTACTTC. Translating gives CASSILRQETQYF. The chain uses TRBV6-5 and TRBJ2-5; D remains ambiguous. With 5 bases removed from V and 1 base from J, the gap between germline ends came to 8 bases. Germline V gives CDR1 MNHEY, CDR2 SVGAGI. This CDR3 comprises 13 residues.

This clone was found once. The chain carries TRBV3-1 (or the pseudogene TRBV3-2) and TRBJ1-2; D is unresolved. Trimming cost V 0 bases and J 4 bases, with 6 bases left between them. The CDR3 extends over 13 amino acids. CDR1 is LGHDT and CDR2 is YNNKEL in the germline V gene (reference sequence). CDR3 bases: TGTGCCAGCAGCCAAGATGGACTCTATGGCTACACCTTC. This encodes CASSQDGLYGYTF.

The chain uses TRBV18 and TRBJ1-1; TRBD1 agrees at 8 bases. V trimming: 4 bases; J trimming: 6 bases; junction bases outside the gene matches: 10. CDR3 length equals 15 residues. CDR1 and CDR2 (germline): KGHSH, LQKENI. The CDR3 reads CASSRGQGALAEAFF. The CDR3 nucleotides read TGTGCCAGCTCACGAGGGCAGGGGGCGCTGGCTGAAGCTTTCTTT.

The rearrangement joins TRBV5-1 to TRBJ2-2, with 7 positions matching TRBD1. The length of the CDR3 is 15 residues. V lost 4 bases, J lost 0 bases, and 3 bases stayed unmatched. Germline CDR1 and CDR2: SGHRS and YFSETQ. The CDR3 sequence is CASSPGQPNTGELFF. The CDR3 region has the DNA TGCGCCAGCAGCCCGGGACAGCCGAACACCGGGGAGCTGTTTTTT.

This rearrangement joins TRBV7-9 to TRBJ2-5; 9 bases map to TRBD1. Germline V CDR1 and CDR2: SEHNR, FQNEAQ (reference sequence). The CDR3 loop spans 14 amino acids. Trimming removed 4 bases from V and 5 bases from J; junction bases left unmatched: 5. The CDR3 region is CASSSGQGGETQYF. CDR3 DNA sequence: TGTGCCAGCAGCTCGGGACAGGGAGGGGAGACCCAGTACTTC.

V gene TRBV5-3 combines with J gene TRBJ2-2, with D perhaps TRBD1 (5 bases). TRBV5-3 carries the ORF label, with uncertain function. V was trimmed by 4 bases and J by 2 bases, leaving 15 bases between them. The CDR3 length is 16 residues. Here the CDR3 DNA reads TGTGCCAGAAGCCAGGTACAGACAGACAACACCGGGGAGCTGTTTTTT. Encoded protein: CARSQVQTDNTGELFF.

This clone appeared once. The chain links TRBV5-1 to TRBJ2-2; TRBD1 matches at 9 bases. The V segment lost 5 bases and the J segment 4 bases; nucleotides outside the gene matches: 6. The V gene's germline CDR1 is SGHRS and CDR2 YFSETQ. This CDR3 has 15 amino acids. CDR3 residues: CASSRDREVTGELFF. The CDR3 bases are TGCGCCAGCAGTCGGGACAGGGAGGTCACCGGGGAGCTGTTTTTT.

V and J are TRBV7-3 and TRBJ2-1; TRBD2 is a possible D gene (7 bases). This CDR3 is 15 amino acids long. With 5 bases removed from V and 4 bases from J, the gap between germline ends came to 15 bases. Germline-derived CDR1 and CDR2 are SGHTA and FQGTGA. In nucleotides, the CDR3 is TGTGCCAGCAGCCCCGGCGGGGGCCGTTACAATGAGCAGTTCTTC. It specifies CASSPGGGRYNEQFF.